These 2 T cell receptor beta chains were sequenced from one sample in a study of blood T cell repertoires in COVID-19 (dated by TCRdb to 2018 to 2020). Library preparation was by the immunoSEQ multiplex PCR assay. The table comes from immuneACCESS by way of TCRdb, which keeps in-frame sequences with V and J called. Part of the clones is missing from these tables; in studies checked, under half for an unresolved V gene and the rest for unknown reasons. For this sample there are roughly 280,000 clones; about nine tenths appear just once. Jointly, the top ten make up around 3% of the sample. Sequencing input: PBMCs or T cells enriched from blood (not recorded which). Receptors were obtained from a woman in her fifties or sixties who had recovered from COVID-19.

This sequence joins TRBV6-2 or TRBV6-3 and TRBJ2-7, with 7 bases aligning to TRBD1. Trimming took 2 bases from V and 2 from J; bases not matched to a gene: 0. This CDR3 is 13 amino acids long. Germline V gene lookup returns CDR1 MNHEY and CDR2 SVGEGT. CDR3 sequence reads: CASSYTGAYEQYF. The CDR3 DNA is TGTGCCAGCAGTTACACAGGGGCCTACGAGCAGTACTTC.

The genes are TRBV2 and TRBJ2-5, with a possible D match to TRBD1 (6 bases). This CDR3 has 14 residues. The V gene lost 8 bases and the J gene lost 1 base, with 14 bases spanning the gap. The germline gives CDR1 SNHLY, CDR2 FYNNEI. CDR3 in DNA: TGTGCCAGCGTTGGGACAAACCCCCAAGAGACCCAGTACTTC. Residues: CASVGTNPQETQYF.